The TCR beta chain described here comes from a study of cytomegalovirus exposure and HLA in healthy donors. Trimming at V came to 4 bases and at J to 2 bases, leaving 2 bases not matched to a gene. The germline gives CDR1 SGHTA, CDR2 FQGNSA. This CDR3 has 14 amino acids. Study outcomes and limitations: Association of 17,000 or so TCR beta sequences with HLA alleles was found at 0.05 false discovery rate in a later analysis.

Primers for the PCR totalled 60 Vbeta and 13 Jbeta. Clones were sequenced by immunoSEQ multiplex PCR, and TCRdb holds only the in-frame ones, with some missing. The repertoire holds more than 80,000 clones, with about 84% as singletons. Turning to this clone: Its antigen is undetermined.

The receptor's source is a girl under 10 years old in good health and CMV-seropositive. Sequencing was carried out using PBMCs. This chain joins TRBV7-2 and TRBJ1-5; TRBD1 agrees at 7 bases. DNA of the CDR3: TGTGCCAGCAGCTCTCAGGGGGGCAATCAGCCCCAGCATTTT. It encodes CASSSQGGNQPQHF.